This T cell receptor beta chain was documented in a study of cytomegalovirus exposure and HLA in healthy donors. About the study: In terms of ancestry, the Caucasian-associated cluster contained around four fifths of the approximately 400 genotyped donors.

13 Jbeta primers and 60 Vbeta primers were used for the PCR. Source study methods: In a later analysis, of 79 million or so unique beta chains, roughly 10 million appeared in at least two donors. The repertoire was sequenced with immunoSEQ multiplex PCR; TCRdb's copy has only in-frame clones and lacks some. That table gives V, J and clone size, and the DNA gave D and trimming. The sample carries approximately 130,000 clones, around 86% recorded once. Germline-derived CDR1 and CDR2 are LNHDA and SQIVND (reference sequence). The CDR3 has 15 residues. V was pared by 0 bases and J by 2 bases, with 11 bases between.

The sequence was obtained from a woman aged 35 to 49 in good health and CMV-seronegative. This chain uses TRBV19 with TRBJ2-7; D possibly corresponds to TRBD1 (6 bases). The specimen was PBMCs. The CDR3 region is CASSIDAGATYEQYF. The DNA for the CDR3 is TGTGCCAGTAGTATAGATGCAGGGGCGACCTACGAGCAGTACTTC.